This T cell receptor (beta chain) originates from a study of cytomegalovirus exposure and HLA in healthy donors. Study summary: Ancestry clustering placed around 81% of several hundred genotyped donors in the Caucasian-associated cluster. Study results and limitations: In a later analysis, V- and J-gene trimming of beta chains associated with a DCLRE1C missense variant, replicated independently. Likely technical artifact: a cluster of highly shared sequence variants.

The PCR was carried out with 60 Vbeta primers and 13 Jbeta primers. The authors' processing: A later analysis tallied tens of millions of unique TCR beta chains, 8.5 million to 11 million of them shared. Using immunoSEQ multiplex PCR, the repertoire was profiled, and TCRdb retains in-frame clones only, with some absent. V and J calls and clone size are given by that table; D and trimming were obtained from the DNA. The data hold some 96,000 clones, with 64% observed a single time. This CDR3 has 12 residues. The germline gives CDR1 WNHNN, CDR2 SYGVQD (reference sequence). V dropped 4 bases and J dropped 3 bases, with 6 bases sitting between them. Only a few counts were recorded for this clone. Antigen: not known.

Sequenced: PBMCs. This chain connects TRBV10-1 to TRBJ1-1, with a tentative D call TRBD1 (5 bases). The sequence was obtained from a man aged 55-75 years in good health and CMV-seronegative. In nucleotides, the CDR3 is TGCGCCAGCAGTGGACAGCACACTGAAGCTTTCTTT. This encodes CASSGQHTEAFF.